Listed below are T cell receptor beta chains from one sample, sequenced in a study of cytomegalovirus exposure and HLA in healthy donors. Profiling relied on immunoSEQ multiplex PCR, and the TCRdb table lists in-frame clones only, not all of them. The listing contains roughly 77,000 clones. The source material was PBMCs. These TCRs come from a man between 25 and 39 years old in good health and CMV-seronegative. The CDR3 runs from the conserved cysteine through the conserved F or W. The D gene is left open where the match is weak.

>TRBJ2-7|13|-|TRBV7-9
CASSLDGGRDPKF
TGTGCCAGCAGCTTAGATGGGGGCCGAGACCCTAAGTTC
>TRBJ1-1|13|TRBD1|TRBV27
CASSWTGGTEAFF
TGTGCCAGCAGTTGGACAGGGGGTACTGAAGCTTTCTTT
>TRBJ2-7|15|TRBD2|TRBV13
CASSRLLSGGYEQYF
TGTGCCAGCAGTCGCCTCTTGTCGGGGGGCTACGAGCAGTACTTC
>TRBJ1-2|13|-|TRBV10-3
CAISEQVNYGYTF
TGTGCCATCAGTGAACAGGTGAACTATGGCTACACCTTC
>TRBJ2-3|16|TRBD2|TRBV5-1
CASRLRLAGVSDTQYF
TGCGCCAGCAGACTTAGACTAGCGGGAGTGTCAGATACGCAGTATTTT
>TRBJ2-7|16|-|TRBV12-2
CASRLARDRENYEQYF
TGTGCAAGTCGCTTAGCCCGGGACAGGGAAAACTACGAGCAGTACTTC
>TRBJ1-1|14|-|TRBV6-5
CASSYGQGGTEAFF
TGTGCCAGCAGTTACGGGCAGGGAGGGACTGAAGCTTTCTTT
>TRBJ2-1|15|TRBD2|TRBV6-5
CASSRGLAVYNEQFF
TGTGCCAGCAGCCGGGGACTAGCGGTTTACAATGAGCAGTTCTTC
>TRBJ1-5|14|-|TRBV30
CAWRVAGSNQPQHF
TGTGCCTGGAGAGTGGCAGGCAGCAATCAGCCCCAGCATTTT
>TRBJ2-3|15|-|TRBV11-2
CASSPYLTSTDTQYF
TGTGCCAGCAGCCCCTACCTCACTAGCACAGATACGCAGTATTTT
>TRBJ2-1|13|-|TRBV19
CASSVKSDNEQFF
TGTGCCAGTTCAGTCAAGTCCGACAATGAGCAGTTCTTC
>TRBJ2-7|15|TRBD1|TRBV5-1
CASSRGTGVTYEQYF
TGCGCCAGCAGCCGCGGGACAGGGGTAACCTACGAGCAGTACTTC
>TRBJ2-7|11|-|TRBV25-1
CASSAVYEQYF
TGTGCCAGCAGTGCCGTCTACGAGCAGTACTTC
>TRBJ2-1|11|-|TRBV20-1
CSASLDWEQFF
TGCAGTGCTAGTTTGGACTGGGAGCAGTTCTTC
>TRBJ2-4|13|TRBD1|TRBV7-3
CASSTSTGADLYF
TGTGCCAGCAGCACCTCGACAGGGGCGGATCTGTACTTC
>TRBJ1-1|13|TRBD1|TRBV6-5
CASRYVQGAEAFF
TGTGCCAGCAGGTACGTTCAGGGGGCTGAAGCTTTCTTT
>TRBJ2-7|14|-|TRBV19
CASSMARNTYEQYF
TGTGCCAGTAGTATGGCCCGTAACACCTACGAGCAGTACTTC
>TRBJ1-5|16|-|TRBV4-3
CASSQDPGHSNQPQHF
TGCGCCAGCAGCCAAGATCCAGGGCATAGCAATCAGCCCCAGCATTTT
>TRBJ1-2|14|TRBD1|TRBV19
CASTTRDRAYGYTF
TGTGCCAGTACCACCCGGGACAGGGCCTATGGCTACACCTTC
>TRBJ2-1|16|TRBD2|TRBV4-1
CASSQVSSGSRNEQFF
TGCGCCAGCAGCCAAGTATCCAGCGGGAGTCGCAATGAGCAGTTCTTC